Sequencing of this TCR beta chain was carried out in a study of T cell responses to AZD1222 COVID-19 vaccine. This CDR3 is built from 15 residues. CDR1 and CDR2 from the germline V gene are SGHNT and YENEEA. V trimming: 5 bases; J trimming: 4 bases; junction bases outside the gene matches: 7. Clones were sequenced by immunoSEQ multiplex PCR, and TCRdb holds only the in-frame ones, with some missing. The table includes some 150,000 clones, over 75% detected once. This clone has just one count. This clonotype originated in an adult who received the AZD1222 COVID-19 vaccine. The input for sequencing was peripheral blood, taken 28 days after the second AZD1222 dose. The chain recombines TRBV11-3 with TRBJ2-1; 8 bases map to TRBD1. CDR3 in DNA: TGTGCCAGCAGCCCGGCGGACAGGGTTTACAATGAGCAGTTCTTC. Protein product: CASSPADRVYNEQFF.